Given below is one TCR beta chain in context. Its cognate antigen is unknown. The data originate from a study of post-analysis software for immune sequencing data. Broader study findings: The normalized Chao1 diversity of multiple sclerosis patients was significantly lower than that of controls. Five TRBV segments, including TRBV5-6, TRBV5-1 and TRBV20-1, were more frequent in patients than controls.

The V gene end was trimmed by 5 bases and the J gene end by 4 bases; junction bases not matched to a gene: 11. The CDR3 consists of 15 residues. Germline V gene lookup returns CDR1 SQVTM and CDR2 ANQGSEA. Prepared TCR beta cDNA libraries contained unique molecular identifiers. TCRdb reanalysed the PCR reads using MiXCR and keeps one entry per CDR3 protein. Among 400,000 to 500,000 distinct CDR3 sequences listed, about 39% were seen once. Source material: blood. The rearrangement joins TRBV29-1 to TRBJ1-2; TRBD1 matches 9 bases. This TCR was recovered from a girl aged 2 to 9 with multiple sclerosis. This chain's CDR3 is CSVTPGTGNIYGYTF. The CDR3 region has the DNA TGCAGCGTTACTCCCGGGACAGGGAATATCTATGGCTACACCTTC.